This entry lists 18 T cell receptor beta chains sequenced from one sample in a study of technical replicates of blood from a few donors. Some clones are missing from TCRdb's copy, which holds only in-frame ones; the method was immunoSEQ multiplex PCR. The sample lists 95,000 or so clones, around 95% seen once, with about 0.37% in the top ten. Input material: T cells isolated from PBMCs. Every receptor here comes from a human donor in good health.

Details on this clone: The sample has other DNA sequences that encode this CDR3 too. The chain is built from TRBV7-9 and TRBJ2-7; D unclear. The CDR3 length is 12 residues. Germline V gene sequence: CDR1 SEHNR, CDR2 FQNEAQ (reference sequence). V was shortened by 6 bases and J by 2 bases, with 8 bases between the two germline ends. The CDR3 coding sequence is TGTGCCAGCAGTCTCTCTCCCTACGAGCAGTACTTC. Amino acid sequence: CASSLSPYEQYF.

The chain joins TRBV9 to TRBJ2-7; possible D gene TRBD2, 6 bases. The V and J ends lost 4 bases and 0 bases respectively, with 14 bases between them. Germline V CDR1 and CDR2: SGDLS, YYNGEE. There are 15 residues in the CDR3. CDR3 in amino acids: CASSPSSTSSYEQYF. The CDR3 DNA reads as TGTGCCAGCAGCCCCTCTTCGACTAGCTCCTACGAGCAGTACTTC. Filled out from reference TRBV9 and TRBJ2-7, the complete variable domain reads DSGVTQTPKHLITATGQRVTLRCSPRSGDLSVYWYQQSLDQGLQFLIQYYNGEERAKGNILERFSAQQFPDLHSELNLSSLELGDSALYFCASSPSSTSSYEQYFGPGTRLTVT.

The genes are TRBV4-2 and TRBJ2-5; no clear D gene. The CDR3 covers 15 residues. V shed 0 bases and J shed 2 bases, with 10 bases lying between them. CDR1 is LGHNA and CDR2 is YNFKEQ in the germline V gene. The CDR3: CASSQEYRVQETQYF. The CDR3 bases are TGTGCCAGCAGCCAAGAATACAGAGTTCAAGAGACCCAGTACTTC.

The chain combines TRBV27 with TRBJ2-7; D may be TRBD2 (6 bases). The CDR3 contains 14 residues. Germline V lookup: CDR1 MNHEY, CDR2 SMNVEV (reference sequence). V gave up 3 bases and J gave up 3 bases, with 12 bases separating them. CDR3 in DNA: TGTGCCAGCAGTTTGGGGGGACCGGACTACGAGCAGTACTTC. Translated: CASSLGGPDYEQYF.

This rearrangement joins TRBV4-2 to TRBJ2-7, with D possibly matching TRBD1 (6 bases). The germline V and J ends were trimmed by 4 bases and 1 base, with 11 bases remaining between them. The CDR3 is made up of 14 amino acids. The germline V gene encodes CDR1 LGHNA and CDR2 YNFKEQ. Here the CDR3 DNA reads TGTGCCAGCAGCCCTAACACAGGGTCCTACGAGCAGTACTTC. Translation gives CASSPNTGSYEQYF.

The chain combines TRBV10-3 with TRBJ2-7, with D uncertain. Trimming removed 4 bases from V and 0 bases from J, with 7 bases in between. CDR3 length: 13 residues. The germline V gene has CDR1 ENHRY and CDR2 SYGVKD. CDR3: CAISAGPSYEQYF. As DNA, the CDR3 is TGTGCCATCAGTGCTGGGCCCTCCTACGAGCAGTACTTC.

This rearrangement joins TRBV19 to TRBJ1-3; 7 bases agree with TRBD1. Germline values: CDR1 LNHDA, CDR2 SQIVND (reference sequence). The trim removed 4 bases at V and 4 bases at J, leaving 4 bases unmatched. This CDR3 is built from 14 residues. The CDR3 region is CASSTQTGGNTIYF. The CDR3 DNA sequence: TGTGCCAGTAGTACCCAGACAGGGGGAAACACCATATATTTT. Drawing the rest from reference TRBV19 and TRBJ1-3, the complete variable domain is DGGITQSPKYLFRKEGQNVTLSCEQNLNHDAMYWYRQDPGQGLRLIYYSQIVNDFQKGDIAEGYSVSREKKESFPLTVTSAQKNPTAFYLCASSTQTGGNTIYFGEGSWLTVV.

This clone was detected only a few times. The chain couples TRBV7-9 to TRBJ1-1, with 7 nucleotides matching TRBD1. The CDR3 loop spans 15 amino acids. V trimming: 0 bases; J trimming: 1 base; junction bases outside the gene matches: 2. Germline V CDR1 and CDR2: SEHNR, FQNEAQ (reference sequence). CDR3 DNA: TGTGCCAGCAGCTTAGCCGCAGGGGGGAACACTGAAGCTTTCTTT. Protein product: CASSLAAGGNTEAFF.

CDR3 coding DNA: TGTGCCAGCAGCTTCAACGGGGACACCGGGGAGCTGTTTTTT. Encoded protein: CASSFNGDTGELFF. V gene TRBV7-2 combines with J gene TRBJ2-2; a possible D gene is TRBD2 (5 bases). This CDR3 contains 14 residues. CDR1 is SGHTA, CDR2 FQGNSA, per germline. Trimming removed 3 bases at V and 3 bases at J, with 8 bases between.

The gene calls are TRBV30 and TRBJ1-5; 10 bases fit TRBD1. V lost 0 bases, J lost 2 bases, and 7 bases stayed unmatched. CDR1 GTSNPN and CDR2 SVGIG come from the germline V gene (reference sequence). CDR3 length: 17 amino acids. The CDR3 loop is CAWSVRGQGWGNQPQHF. The CDR3 bases are TGTGCCTGGAGTGTAAGGGGACAGGGGTGGGGCAATCAGCCCCAGCATTTT.

The chain is built from TRBV4-2 and TRBJ1-4, with TRBD1 as a possible D gene (6 bases). Germline CDR1 and CDR2: LGHNA and YNFKEQ. The ends were cut back, 8 bases at V and 7 bases at J, with 20 bases in the middle. The length of the CDR3 is 15 residues. The CDR3 here is CASSGSGGASEKLFF. CDR3 nucleotides: TGTGCCAGCTCGGGATCGGGGGGCGCTTCTGAAAAACTGTTTTTT.

This rearrangement joins TRBV6-5 to TRBJ2-1, with TRBD2 matching over 7 bases. J was trimmed by 6 bases and V by 3 bases; bases with no gene match: 11. Germline V gene data show CDR1 as MNHEY and CDR2 as SVGAGI. This CDR3 has 16 residues. CDR3 DNA sequence: TGTGCCAGCAGTTATTGGGGCGGCGGGAGCATCAATGAGCAGTTCTTC. Protein sequence: CASSYWGGGSINEQFF.

The V call is TRBV28, the J call TRBJ2-3; 8 bases align to TRBD2. V dropped 5 bases and J dropped 5; count of bases not matched to a gene: 12. Germline V gene sequence: CDR1 MDHEN, CDR2 SYDVKM. The CDR3 consists of 16 residues. The CDR3 reads CASSAPGLAHKDTQYF. In DNA, the CDR3 is TGTGCCAGCAGTGCACCTGGACTAGCTCATAAAGATACGCAGTATTTT.

V gene TRBV28 combines with J gene TRBJ2-7; no clear D gene. This CDR3 comprises 11 residues. The V gene lost 8 bases and the J gene lost 0 bases, with 5 bases spanning the gap. CDR1 is MDHEN, CDR2 SYDVKM, per germline. The chain's CDR3 is CASVSSYEQYF. CDR3 DNA: TGTGCCAGCGTTAGCTCCTACGAGCAGTACTTC.

This clone was picked up a small number of times. V gene TRBV5-1 combines with J gene TRBJ1-1; no clear D. The length of the CDR3 is 15 residues. V gave up 0 bases and J gave up 3 bases, with 12 bases separating them. Per the germline V gene, CDR1 is SGHRS and CDR2 is YFSETQ. CDR3 sequence: CASSLATGSYTEAFF. For the CDR3, the DNA is TGCGCCAGCAGCTTGGCGACCGGGTCTTACACTGAAGCTTTCTTT.

J is TRBJ2-1 and V is TRBV27, with D possibly TRBD2 on 5 matching bases. V dropped 2 bases and J dropped 8 bases, with 7 bases sitting between them. CDR3 length: 12 residues. The germline CDR1 and CDR2 sequences are MNHEY and SMNVEV (reference sequence). Here the CDR3 DNA reads TGTGCCAGCAGTTTAGCCGGGGATGAGCAGTTCTTC. Its translation is CASSLAGDEQFF.

The V call is TRBV19, the J call TRBJ2-7; 7 bases are a match to TRBD2. This CDR3 is built from 15 residues. V shed 5 bases, J shed 2 bases, and the junction held 9 bases outside the gene matches. Germline lookup yields CDR1 LNHDA and CDR2 SQIVND (reference sequence). The CDR3: CASSGGVTSTYEQYF. CDR3 nucleotide sequence: TGTGCCAGTAGTGGGGGGGTGACTAGCACCTACGAGCAGTACTTC.

The rearrangement joins TRBV6-5 to TRBJ2-6; 9 nucleotides match TRBD1. Germline V gives CDR1 MNHEY, CDR2 SVGAGI. This CDR3 is built from 15 residues. The J segment lost 5 bases and the V segment lost 4 bases, leaving 3 bases of the junction unmatched. Here the CDR3 reads CASSFGTGWANVLTF. The CDR3 nucleotides read TGTGCCAGCAGTTTCGGGACAGGGTGGGCCAACGTCCTGACTTTC.